The 25 T cell receptor beta chains in this list originate from one sample, sequenced in a study of tumor-infiltrating lymphocytes in primary liver carcinoma. Synthesis of TCR beta cDNA was carried out from about 540 ng total RNA with a constant-region primer. Sequencing libraries for TCR beta derived from three nested multiplex PCR rounds that used slightly modified ARM-PCR. Researchers ran the first two PCR rounds for approximately 10 cycles each with TRBV1-TRBV30 forward primers and a C-beta reverse primer. TCRdb recomputed calls from the multiplex PCR reads with MiXCR, one row per CDR3 protein. Of fewer than 85,000 distinct CDR3 sequences detected, 69% appear once; the ten largest clones hold more than 25%. The study co-extracted DNA and RNA from around 20-30 mg of unsorted bulk tissue. The sequenced material came from tumor-adjacent normal liver tissue. All receptors derive from a man aged 40-55 years with primary liver carcinoma and hepatitis B virus infection.

Points on this clonotype: This may be a read error: a much more frequent sequence differs by one nucleotide. The V gene is TRBV5-5, the J gene TRBJ2-3; either TRBD1 or TRBD2 may fit D (5 bases each). The CDR3 length is 15 residues. Looked up from germline, CDR1 is SGHKS and CDR2 is YYEKEE (reference sequence). CDR3 sequence reads: CASSSGTASTDTQNF. The CDR3, as DNA: TGTGCCAGCAGCTCCGGGACGGCTAGCACAGATACGCAGAATTTT.

The chain uses TRBV12-3 or TRBV12-4 and TRBJ2-7; 9 nucleotides match TRBD1. The CDR3 sequence is 18 residues long. The J segment lost 3 bases and the V segment lost 6 bases, leaving 18 bases of the junction unmatched. The CDR3 sequence is CASSYGRGDRAPFYEQYF. The CDR3 DNA sequence: TGTGCCAGCAGCTATGGTAGGGGGGACAGGGCCCCCTTCTACGAGCAGTACTTC.

Comments on this clonotype: Given a much more abundant clone one base away, this may be a read error. J is TRBJ1-3 and V is TRBV28; the D gene is possibly TRBD1 (5 bases). This CDR3 region has 16 residues. Germline CDR1 MDHEN, CDR2 SYDVKM. Trimming took off 6 bases at V and 3 bases at J, with 18 bases between the two ends. CDR3 protein: CASSLSVAGSGNTIYF. The CDR3 DNA follows: TGTGCCAGCAGCCTCTCCGTGGCAGGGAGTGGAAACACCATATATTTT.

Notes on this clonotype: A much larger clone lies one base from this, so it may be a read error. The rearrangement joins TRBV7-9 to TRBJ2-7, with 8 bases aligning to TRBD2. The germline V gene encodes CDR1 SEHNR and CDR2 FQNEAQ (reference sequence). The CDR3 is 17 amino acids. CDR3: CTSSPDAAGAGQYEQYF. DNA of the CDR3: TGTACCAGCAGCCCCGACGCAGCGGGAGCGGGCCAATACGAGCAGTACTTC.

Details on this clonotype: The junction departs from the called germline gene at one end, perhaps through a read error. V and J are TRBV29-1 and TRBJ2-3; 7 bases are shared with TRBD1. This CDR3 contains 16 residues. In germline, CDR1 is SQVTM, CDR2 ANQGSEA. CDR3 coding DNA: TGCAGTGTTAGGAGGAGCTGGGACAGTGGCACAGATAGGCAGTATTTT. Amino acids: CSVRRSWDSGTDRQYF.

Details on this clonotype: Its ends do not fully match the called genes, so a read error is possible. The chain uses TRBV14 and TRBJ2-1, with 8 bases that match TRBD2. The CDR3 loop spans 16 amino acids. The germline V gene encodes CDR1 SGHDN and CDR2 FVKESK. This CDR3 reads CASSAVAGWVNNEQYF. The CDR3 coding sequence is TGTGCCAGCAGTGCCGTAGCGGGATGGGTAAACAATGAGCAATACTTC. Full variable domain (outside the CDR3, taken from reference TRBV14 and TRBJ2-1): EAGVTQFPSHSVIEKGQTVTLRCDPISGHDNLYWYRRVMGKEIKFLLHFVKESKQDESGMPNNRFLAERTGGTYSTLKVQPAELEDSGVYFCASSAVAGWVNNEQYFGPGTRLTVL.

This CDR3 is CASSIGTGGPYEEYF. The CDR3 nucleotides read TGTGCCAGCAGTATCGGGACAGGGGGCCCCTACGAAGAGTACTTC. J is TRBJ2-7 and V is TRBV12-3 or TRBV12-4; 12 bases agree with TRBD1. Trimming at V came to 5 bases and at J to 11 bases, leaving 13 bases not matched to a gene. The CDR3 covers 15 residues.

A remark on this clonotype: One end of the junction does not line up with germline, which may come from a read error. The rearrangement links TRBV4-3 to TRBJ1-6; D remains unclear. Germline loops: CDR1 LGHNA, CDR2 YSLEER. CDR3 length: 16 amino acids. The chain's CDR3 is CASSQDVGSYNSPLQF. The CDR3 DNA is TGCGCCAGCAGCCAAGACGTGGGATCCTATAATTCGCCCCTCCAGTTT.

CDR3 in DNA: TGTGCAAGTCAGGGGGGCGCTTTGAATGAAGCTTTCTTT. Its protein is CASQGGALNEAFF. This chain uses TRBV19 with TRBJ1-1, with 7 bases matching TRBD1. Germline lookup yields CDR1 LNHDA and CDR2 SQIVND (reference sequence). This CDR3 has 13 residues.

In regard to this clonotype: Mismatch with germline at one junction end may stem from a read error. V gene TRBV6-6 combines with J gene TRBJ1-2; D is ambiguous. The germline CDR1 and CDR2 sequences are MNHNY and SVGAGI (reference sequence). This CDR3 contains 15 residues. CDR3 nucleotides: TGTGCCAGCAGTCGTGGAATGGGCACTAAGTATGGGTACACCTTC. As protein: CASSRGMGTKYGYTF.

V and J are TRBV7-8 and TRBJ2-1; a weak D match, TRBD2 (5 bases). Germline V gene data show CDR1 as SGHVS and CDR2 as FQNEAQ. The CDR3 is 17 residues long. Between the trimmed V and J ends, which lost 11 bases and 6 bases, there was a span of 29 bases. The CDR3 is CACNFLARGPVSNEQFF. The CDR3 DNA reads TGTGCCTGCAACTTCTTAGCGAGAGGGCCGGTTTCCAATGAGCAGTTCTTC.

Notes on this clonotype: Without the conserved terminal phenylalanine or tryptophan, this CDR3 likely stems from a read error. The J gene is TRBJ2-3, the V gene TRBV28, with a possible D match to TRBD2 (6 bases). CDR3 length equals 14 residues. Trimming pared 7 bases from V and 0 bases from J, leaving 11 bases between. Germline V gene lookup returns CDR1 MDHEN and CDR2 SYDVKM. This CDR3 is CASNGGTSTDTQYL. The CDR3 region has the DNA TGTGCCAGCAATGGGGGGACTAGCACAGATACGCAGTATCTT.

Regarding this clonotype: Germline is not matched at one junction end, which may reflect a read error. The chain uses TRBV12-3 or TRBV12-4 and TRBJ2-3, with D possibly matching TRBD1 (6 bases). The CDR3 is made up of 14 amino acids. The CDR3, as DNA: TGTGCCAGCAGTTTCAGGGGTCTCACAGATACTCAGTATTTT. Its translation is CASSFRGLTDTQYF.

The chain uses TRBV4-3 and TRBJ1-6; unclear D gene. The CDR3 contains 16 residues. Trimming took 7 bases from V and 0 from J, leaving 13 bases between them. Germline CDR1 and CDR2: LGHNA and YSLEER. The CDR3 sequence: CASTPGRGSYNSPLHF. CDR3 DNA: TGCGCCAGCACCCCGGGCCGGGGCTCCTATAATTCACCCCTCCACTTT.

The chain is built from TRBV29-1 and TRBJ1-5; 7 bases agree with TRBD1. The closer fit of TRBJ2-3 to the DNA end suggests the J call may be wrong. Looked up from germline, CDR1 is SQVTM and CDR2 is ANQGSEA. The length of the CDR3 is 12 residues. CDR3 sequence (DNA): TGCAGCGTTGGGGAACAGGGACAGCCCCAGTATTTT. Amino acid sequence: CSVGEQGQPQYF.

This clonotype is categorized as medium-sized. This chain uses TRBV11-2 with TRBJ2-3, with a tentative D call TRBD1 (6 bases). This CDR3 spans 15 amino acids. The ends were cut back, 6 bases at V and 7 bases at J, with 20 bases in the middle. Germline V gene data show CDR1 as SGHAT and CDR2 as FQNNGV. Written as DNA, the CDR3 is TGTGCCAGCAGTTCAACCGGGGCAGGGGCTTATACGCAGTATTTT. Its protein product is CASSSTGAGAYTQYF.

This clonotype was counted ten times or more. The V and J genes are TRBV6-2 or TRBV6-3 and TRBJ2-3, with 12 positions matching TRBD1. This CDR3 contains 16 residues. The junction had 11 bases not matched to a gene; V was cut back by 7 bases and J by 6 bases. Germline V gene lookup returns CDR1 MNHEY and CDR2 SVGEGT. Here the CDR3 reads CASNFVGQGAMDTQYF. In DNA form, the CDR3 reads TGTGCCAGCAACTTCGTGGGACAGGGGGCAATGGATACGCAGTATTTT.

The sample holds a few counts of this clonotype. One end of the junction varies from germline; a read error may be responsible. CDR3 in amino acids: CSFRTASFQETRYF. The CDR3 DNA reads TGCAGCTTTAGGACAGCGTCGTTTCAAGAGACCCGGTACTTC. The J gene is TRBJ2-5, the V gene TRBV29-1; D might be TRBD1 (6 bases). The CDR3 spans 14 residues. From germline, CDR1 is SQVTM and CDR2 ANQGSEA. The whole variable domain, remainder taken from reference TRBV29-1 and TRBJ2-5, is SAVISQKPSRDICQRGTSLTIQCQVDSQVTMMFWYRQQPGQSLTLIATANQGSEATYESGFVIDKFPISRPNLTFSTLTVSNMSPEDSSIYLCSFRTASFQETRYFGPGTRLLVL.

Concerning this clonotype: An end of the junction does not agree with germline; a read error may underlie this. This rearrangement joins TRBV10-3 to TRBJ2-5, with 8 bases lining up with TRBD1. CDR1 ENHRY and CDR2 SYGVKD come from the germline V gene. The CDR3 spans 13 residues. The CDR3 spells CAISDRGRETRYF. CDR3 coding DNA: TGTGCCATCAGTGACAGGGGGCGCGAGACCCGGTACTTC.

To note about this clonotype: The junction and the germline gene differ at one end; a read error may be behind it. The CDR3 bases are TGTACCAGCACCGCGGGACGGAACAGTGAAGCTTTCTTT. It codes for CTSTAGRNSEAFF. V is TRBV10-2 and J is TRBJ1-1; D perhaps matches TRBD1 (5 bases). This CDR3 is 13 amino acids long. Per the germline V gene, CDR1 is WSHSY and CDR2 is SAAADI.

This clonotype was detected ten times or more. The chain joins TRBV16 to TRBJ2-5, with a weak D call TRBD1 (5 bases). This CDR3 is 15 amino acids long. Deletions cut 0 bases from V and 1 base from J, with 9 bases between. Germline V gene data show CDR1 as KGHSY and CDR2 as FQNENV. CDR3 region: CASSQSGLTQETQYF. CDR3 nucleotide sequence: TGTGCCAGCAGCCAATCGGGGCTTACCCAAGAGACCCAGTACTTC.

This chain joins TRBV7-9 and TRBJ2-3, with D uncertain. Trimming stripped 2 bases from V and 5 bases from J, with 5 bases between. This CDR3 comprises 12 residues. In germline, CDR1 is SEHNR, CDR2 FQNEAQ (reference sequence). This CDR3 is CASSLMLDTQYF. CDR3 in DNA: TGTGCCAGCAGCTTAATGCTAGATACGCAGTATTTT. The variable domain in full, completed from reference TRBV7-9 and TRBJ2-3, reads DTGVSQNPRHKITKRGQNVTFRCDPISEHNRLYWYRQTLGQGPEFLTYFQNEAQLEKSRLLSDRFSAERPKGSFSTLEIQRTEQGDSAMYLCASSLMLDTQYFGPGTRLTVL.

The chain is built from TRBV29-1 and TRBJ2-1, with D possibly matching TRBD1 (5 bases). Trimming took 0 bases from V and 15 from J, leaving 24 bases between them. The CDR3 contains 15 residues. Germline V gene lookup returns CDR1 SQVTM and CDR2 ANQGSEA. CDR3 protein: CSVEDGQGYGNEWFF. CDR3 nucleotides: TGCAGCGTTGAAGACGGGCAGGGATATGGTAATGAGTGGTTCTTC.

This clonotype was recorded at least ten times. The chain couples TRBV28 to TRBJ2-3; TRBD1 matches at 9 bases. Germline V gives CDR1 MDHEN, CDR2 SYDVKM. V shed 6 bases, J shed 0 bases, and the junction held 4 bases outside the gene matches. The CDR3 is 15 amino acids. The CDR3 spells CASSGQGISTDTQYF. The DNA for the CDR3 is TGTGCCAGCAGCGGACAGGGGATTAGCACAGATACGCAGTATTTT.

Remarks on this clonotype: A read error may explain this, as a much larger clone is one base away. A read error is likely, as this CDR3 ends without the conserved phenylalanine or tryptophan. The V and J genes are TRBV5-1 and TRBJ2-2; 12 bases agree with TRBD2. V lost 1 base to trimming and J lost 5 bases; unmatched junction nucleotides: 6. The CDR3 runs to 17 residues. From germline, CDR1 is SGHRS and CDR2 YFSETQ. CDR3 sequence (DNA): TGCGCCAGCAGCTTGTCTCCCGGGACTAGCGGGACCGGGGAGCTGTTTTAT. This translates into CASSLSPGTSGTGELFY.